This entry lists 30 T cell receptor beta chains sequenced from one sample in a study of T cell changes during pregnancy in multiple sclerosis. The table came from immunoSEQ multiplex PCR; TCRdb's copy has only in-frame clones and leaves some out. The sample records some 80,000 clones, approximately 90% being singletons. Sequenced material: peripheral blood, taken before pregnancy. These receptors were collected from a female donor with multiple sclerosis, enrolled in a pregnancy study.

The chain links TRBV5-4 to TRBJ2-2, with D possibly being TRBD2 (5 bases). This CDR3 region has 13 residues. CDR1 is SGHNT, CDR2 YYREEE, per germline (reference sequence). Trimming took 6 bases from V and 8 from J, leaving 14 bases between them. CDR3 in amino acids: CASIRDLGGELFF. CDR3 nucleotide sequence: TGTGCCAGCATCCGGGATCTAGGGGGGGAGCTGTTTTTT.

This chain's CDR3 is CASSRQGAWETQYF. The CDR3 DNA is TGTGCCAGCAGCCGACAGGGGGCTTGGGAGACCCAGTACTTC. This chain joins TRBV5-4 and TRBJ2-5; TRBD1 aligns across 10 bases. The V gene end was trimmed by 4 bases and the J gene end by 5 bases; junction bases not matched to a gene: 5. Germline CDR1 is SGHNT and CDR2 is YYREEE (reference sequence). CDR3 length: 14 amino acids. Full variable domain (remainder filled in from reference TRBV5-4 and TRBJ2-5): ETGVTQSPTHLIKTRGQQVTLRCSSQSGHNTVSWYQQALGQGPQFIFQYYREEENGRGNFPPRFSGLQFPNYSSELNVNALELDDSALYLCASSRQGAWETQYFGPGTRLLVL.

This chain connects TRBV5-6 to TRBJ2-7; possible D gene TRBD2, 6 bases. V shed 0 bases and J shed 4 bases, with 14 bases lying between them. The CDR3 has 15 amino acids. Germline assignment: CDR1 SGHDT and CDR2 YYEEEE. CDR3 DNA sequence: TGTGCCAGCAGCTTGGTGGGCGGGACCGCGTACGAGCAGTACTTC. Its translation: CASSLVGGTAYEQYF.

This chain links TRBV23-1 with TRBJ2-3, with D maybe TRBD2 (7 bases). TRBV23-1 is classed as an ORF, of uncertain function. The CDR3 is 22 residues long. Trimming removed 5 bases from V and 0 bases from J, with 33 bases in between. The CDR3 DNA is TGCGCCAGCAGTTCGGGGGGACACCCCCCGGACCCTAACCGTCTGAGCACAGATACGCAGTATTTT. It specifies CASSSGGHPPDPNRLSTDTQYF.

This sequence joins TRBV6-5 and TRBJ2-5, with 12 bases fitting TRBD2. CDR1 is MNHEY and CDR2 is SVGAGI in the germline V gene. Trimming cost V 5 bases and J 3 bases; bases outside gene matches: 4. The CDR3 is 15 amino acids. CDR3 nucleotide sequence: TGTGCCAGCAGTCTTTGGACTAGCGGGGAAGAGACCCAGTACTTC. As protein: CASSLWTSGEETQYF.

The rearrangement joins TRBV6-6 to TRBJ2-5; a possible D gene is TRBD2 (5 bases). The germline V gene encodes CDR1 MNHNY and CDR2 SVGAGI (reference sequence). This CDR3 is 13 amino acids long. Trimming left V 4 bases short and J 5 bases short, with 11 bases between. The CDR3 region has the DNA TGTGCCAGCAGTTCCCGGGAAAGGGAGACCCAGTACTTC. It codes for CASSSRERETQYF.

This CDR3 reads CASSPTGGEAFF. CDR3 DNA: TGTGCCAGCAGCCCCACGGGGGGTGAAGCTTTCTTT. The chain combines TRBV7-9 with TRBJ1-1; a weak D match, TRBD1 (5 bases). The length of the CDR3 is 12 residues. In germline, CDR1 is SEHNR, CDR2 FQNEAQ (reference sequence). V lost 5 bases to trimming and J lost 7 bases, with 11 bases between them.

The chain recombines TRBV5-1 with TRBJ2-4; D gene unclear. Trimming took 7 bases from V and 0 from J, leaving 11 bases between them. The germline V gene encodes CDR1 SGHRS and CDR2 YFSETQ. This CDR3 has 14 residues. CDR3 nucleotides: TGCGCCAGCTCGGCAGGTCTAGCCAAAAACATTCAGTACTTC. This encodes CASSAGLAKNIQYF.

V usage is TRBV12-5 and J usage is TRBJ2-1, with 11 bases matching TRBD1. J was trimmed by 7 bases and V by 5 bases; bases with no gene match: 13. Germline CDR1 LGHNT, CDR2 FRNRAP. This CDR3 is built from 17 residues. This chain's CDR3 is CASGVMIPGQGDNEQFF. The CDR3 nucleotides read TGTGCTAGTGGTGTCATGATCCCGGGACAGGGGGATAATGAGCAGTTCTTC. Combining the CDR3 with reference TRBV12-5 and TRBJ2-1 gives the whole variable domain DARVTQTPRHKVTEMGQEVTMRCQPILGHNTVFWYRQTMMQGLELLAYFRNRAPLDDSGMPKDRFSAEMPDATLATLKIQPSEPRDSAVYFCASGVMIPGQGDNEQFFGPGTRLTVL.

This clone has just a few counts. The chain combines TRBV14 with TRBJ2-3; possibly TRBD2 for D (6 bases). Trimming pared 5 bases from V and 8 bases from J, leaving 20 bases between. This CDR3 region has 15 residues. From germline, CDR1 is SGHDN and CDR2 FVKESK. CDR3 residues: CASSFARGAGITQYF. CDR3 DNA sequence: TGTGCCAGCAGCTTCGCTCGGGGCGCGGGGATTACGCAGTATTTT.

This clone was observed a single time. The chain has TRBV29-1 and TRBJ1-2, with 10 bases matching TRBD1. J gave up 8 bases and V 6 bases, and 15 bases lay outside the gene matches. Germline-derived CDR1 and CDR2 are SQVTM and ANQGSEA. The CDR3 has 15 residues. CDR3: CSVATGGQRTSGYTF. CDR3 coding DNA: TGCAGCGTCGCGACAGGGGGCCAGAGAACTTCGGGCTACACCTTC.

The V and J genes are TRBV2 and TRBJ1-2, with D unresolved. V was cut by 6 bases and J by 2 bases, with 7 bases left in between. CDR3 length: 12 residues. The V gene's germline CDR1 is SNHLY and CDR2 FYNNEI. CDR3 sequence: CASSDNNYGYTF. DNA of the CDR3: TGTGCCAGCAGCGACAACAACTATGGCTACACCTTC.

This sequence joins TRBV2 and TRBJ2-4, with 8 positions matching TRBD1. After removal of 5 bases from V and 1 base from J, the junction contained 7 bases not matched to a gene. The germline V gene has CDR1 SNHLY and CDR2 FYNNEI. The CDR3 totals 16 residues. CDR3 DNA sequence: TGTGCCAGCAGTTTCGACAGGGGAGCTGCCAAAAACATTCAGTACTTC. It codes for CASSFDRGAAKNIQYF.

The chain couples TRBV20-1 to TRBJ2-7, with D perhaps matching TRBD2 (6 bases). CDR1 and CDR2 (germline): DFQATT, SNEGSKA (reference sequence). Trimming took 5 bases from V and 4 from J, leaving 9 bases between them. The CDR3 spans 11 residues. The CDR3 bases are TGCAGTGCTTCGGCGGGGTACGAGCAGTACTTC. The encoded protein is CSASAGYEQYF.

This clone was counted a single time. The chain joins TRBV27 to TRBJ2-7; perhaps TRBD2 as D (6 bases). Deletions cut 5 bases from V and 7 bases from J, with 12 bases between. From germline, CDR1 is MNHEY and CDR2 SMNVEV (reference sequence). The CDR3 extends over 12 amino acids. The CDR3 loop reads CASSPLGREQYF. DNA for the CDR3: TGTGCCAGCAGTCCCCTGGGGAGGGAGCAGTACTTC.

The rearrangement joins TRBV28 to TRBJ1-2; the match to TRBD1 covers 8 bases. The germline V gene encodes CDR1 MDHEN and CDR2 SYDVKM. CDR3 length equals 13 residues. V lost 3 bases to trimming and J lost 6 bases; unmatched junction nucleotides: 3. This CDR3 reads CASSLNRGNGYTF. Here the CDR3 DNA reads TGTGCCAGCAGTTTGAACAGGGGGAATGGCTACACCTTC.

The sample holds one count of this clone. The chain employs TRBV5-1 and TRBJ2-3; TRBD2 agrees at 12 bases. Trimming removed 4 bases from V and 1 base from J; junction bases left unmatched: 4. CDR3 length: 16 amino acids. Germline V lookup: CDR1 SGHRS, CDR2 YFSETQ. Here the CDR3 reads CASSPTSGRRTDTQYF. DNA for the CDR3: TGCGCCAGCAGCCCTACTAGCGGGAGGCGCACAGATACGCAGTATTTT.

The rearrangement uses TRBV28 and TRBJ2-3; 11 bases are shared with TRBD1. Germline trimming cut 6 bases from V and 2 bases from J; bases unmatched to any gene: 4. Germline V gene lookup returns CDR1 MDHEN and CDR2 SYDVKM. CDR3 length equals 15 residues. Written as DNA, the CDR3 is TGTGCCAGCAGGGAGGACAGGGGGCTCACAGATACGCAGTATTTT. This encodes CASREDRGLTDTQYF.

In this sample, this clone turned up once. This rearrangement joins TRBV6-6 to TRBJ2-3; TRBD2 is a possible D gene (5 bases). The CDR3 totals 11 residues. Trimming left V 8 bases short and J 6 bases short, with 9 bases between. Germline CDR1 and CDR2: MNHNY and SVGAGI (reference sequence). CDR3 protein: CASLGSDTQYF. In nucleotides, the CDR3 is TGTGCCAGCCTGGGGAGCGATACGCAGTATTTT.

This chain uses TRBV9 with TRBJ2-2; 7 bases are a match to TRBD2. There are 16 residues in the CDR3. V was pared by 6 bases and J by 1 base, with 9 bases of the junction left unmatched. Germline values: CDR1 SGDLS, CDR2 YYNGEE. This chain's CDR3 is CASTKNGGGNTGELFF. The CDR3 nucleotides are TGTGCCAGCACCAAAAATGGGGGGGGGAACACCGGGGAGCTGTTTTTT.

The rearrangement joins TRBV4-3 to TRBJ2-7; a possible D gene is TRBD1 (5 bases). The CDR3 consists of 17 residues. Germline loops: CDR1 LGHNA, CDR2 YSLEER. The V end lost 0 bases, the J end lost 0 bases, and 15 bases lay between the germline ends. Here the CDR3 reads CASSQDYPGMLSYEQYF. The CDR3 nucleotides read TGCGCCAGCAGCCAAGATTATCCAGGGATGCTCTCCTACGAGCAGTACTTC.

The chain carries TRBV2 and TRBJ2-7; D remains unclear. Germline values: CDR1 SNHLY, CDR2 FYNNEI. The CDR3 contains 14 residues. The V gene lost 4 bases and the J gene lost 0 bases, with 10 bases spanning the gap. CDR3 DNA sequence: TGTGCCAGCAGTGCCCAGGCGAGCTCCTACGAGCAGTACTTC. Translating gives CASSAQASSYEQYF.

This clone was seen only once. This rearrangement joins TRBV5-8 to TRBJ1-5; no clear D gene. V was cut by 4 bases and J by 1 base, with 12 bases left in between. The CDR3 is made up of 15 amino acids. The germline CDR1 and CDR2 sequences are SGHTS and YDEGEE. CDR3 in amino acids: CASSNQGRSNQPQHF. The CDR3 DNA reads as TGTGCCAGCAGCAATCAAGGGAGAAGCAATCAGCCCCAGCATTTT.

The sample holds one count of this clone. The rearrangement uses TRBV5-1 and TRBJ2-3, with 12 bases that match TRBD2. J lost 2 bases, V lost 4 bases, and 8 bases had no gene match. CDR3 length: 17 amino acids. Germline V gene sequence: CDR1 SGHRS, CDR2 YFSETQ. CDR3 in amino acids: CASSGTSGSPITDTQYF. In nucleotides, the CDR3 is TGCGCCAGCAGCGGGACTAGCGGGTCGCCAATCACAGATACGCAGTATTTT.

V and J are TRBV19 and TRBJ2-3; TRBD2 agrees at 14 bases. Losses at the gene ends were 6 bases for V and 4 bases for J; bases not matched to a gene: 9. Germline V CDR1 and CDR2: LNHDA, SQIVND (reference sequence). The CDR3 loop spans 17 amino acids. The DNA for the CDR3 is TGTGCCAGTAGCCTATCGGGACTAGCGGGAGTACCAGATACGCAGTATTTT. This gives the protein CASSLSGLAGVPDTQYF. The entire variable domain, with the rest obtained from reference TRBV19 and TRBJ2-3, is as follows: DGGITQSPKYLFRKEGQNVTLSCEQNLNHDAMYWYRQDPGQGLRLIYYSQIVNDFQKGDIAEGYSVSREKKESFPLTVTSAQKNPTAFYLCASSLSGLAGVPDTQYFGPGTRLTVL.

The chain's CDR3 is CASSLIAGKAGELFF. The DNA for the CDR3 is TGTGCCAGCAGCTTAATAGCGGGGAAGGCGGGGGAGCTGTTTTTT. This chain uses TRBV7-9 with TRBJ2-2; 8 bases map to TRBD2. This CDR3 has 15 amino acids. With V trimmed by 2 bases and J by 8 bases, 7 bases remained unmatched. In germline, CDR1 is SEHNR, CDR2 FQNEAQ (reference sequence).

This clone has only a few counts. This sequence joins TRBV7-9 and TRBJ2-7; a possible D gene is TRBD1 (8 bases). Germline assignment: CDR1 SEHNR and CDR2 FQNEAQ (reference sequence). The V gene lost 0 bases and the J gene lost 5 bases, with 14 bases spanning the gap. The CDR3 loop spans 15 amino acids. The CDR3 bases are TGTGCCAGCAGCTTAGCAAGGACAGGGAGGGACGAGCAGTACTTC. The encoded protein is CASSLARTGRDEQYF. The entire variable domain, with the rest obtained from reference TRBV7-9 and TRBJ2-7, is as follows: DTGVSQNPRHKITKRGQNVTFRCDPISEHNRLYWYRQTLGQGPEFLTYFQNEAQLEKSRLLSDRFSAERPKGSFSTLEIQRTEQGDSAMYLCASSLARTGRDEQYFGPGTRLTVT.

This chain joins TRBV7-9 and TRBJ2-4; D uncertain. The CDR3 loop spans 16 amino acids. CDR1 is SEHNR and CDR2 is FQNEAQ in the germline V gene (reference sequence). The V and J ends lost 1 base and 0 bases respectively, with 10 bases between them. This CDR3 reads CASSLEPRLAKNIQYF. The CDR3 DNA is TGTGCCAGCAGCTTAGAGCCGCGGTTAGCCAAAAACATTCAGTACTTC.

The chain combines TRBV28 with TRBJ1-1, with TRBD1 matching over 9 bases. Trimming removed 5 bases from V and 4 bases from J; junction bases left unmatched: 8. The length of the CDR3 is 15 residues. Germline CDR1 and CDR2: MDHEN and SYDVKM. CDR3 protein: CASSPRTGATTEAFF. Written as DNA, the CDR3 is TGTGCCAGCAGTCCACGGACAGGGGCTACCACTGAAGCTTTCTTT.

V gene TRBV28 combines with J gene TRBJ1-5; 9 bases are shared with TRBD1. Trimming removed 5 bases from V and 5 bases from J; junction bases left unmatched: 10. This CDR3 is built from 16 residues. The germline V gene has CDR1 MDHEN and CDR2 SYDVKM. CDR3 in amino acids: CASSAVQGAQHQPQHF. The CDR3 DNA follows: TGTGCCAGCAGTGCGGTACAGGGGGCCCAGCATCAGCCCCAGCATTTT. Variable domain in full (rest from reference TRBV28 and TRBJ1-5): DVKVTQSSRYLVKRTGEKVFLECVQDMDHENMFWYRQDPGLGLRLIYFSYDVKMKEKGDIPEGYSVSREKKERFSLILESASTNQTSMYLCASSAVQGAQHQPQHFGDGTRLSIL.